This T cell receptor (beta chain) was observed in a study of blood T cell repertoires in COVID-19. Study-wide background: From the United States, Italy and Spain came samples of acute and convalescent COVID-19. T cells, B-cell-depleted T cells, or PBMCs provided the cDNA or gDNA that served as material.

Germline CDR1 and CDR2: SGHRS and YFSETQ. This CDR3 has 15 amino acids. V lost 6 bases and J lost 3; bases outside the gene matches: 8. Clones were sequenced by immunoSEQ multiplex PCR, and TCRdb holds only the in-frame ones, with some missing. Of about 250,000 clones in the sample, roughly 82% were seen once. This clonotype originated in a woman over 75 with COVID-19, enrolled during active disease. The gene calls are TRBV5-1 and TRBJ1-1, with 10 nucleotides matching TRBD1. The sequenced sample consisted of peripheral blood. CDR3 coding DNA: TGCGCCAGCACCCGCGGCGGACAGGGGGACACTGAAGCTTTCTTT. It is translated as CASTRGGQGDTEAFF.